The following is a T cell receptor gamma chain sequence with its context. The specificity of this receptor is unknown. Base qualities were left out, and no much larger clone turns up one base away. Receptor amplification or capture employed PCR. Sequenced on an Illumina MiSeq. TCRdb reanalyzed the public reads with the CATT caller, and identical DNA sequences were merged afterwards. For this sample there are 7,000 to 10,000 gamma-chain clones; about 47% appear just once. The top ten clonotypes cover about 2.7% of the sample. The CDR3 holds 16 amino acids from the cysteine to the phenylalanine. The retained sequence is limited to the CDR3, 48 bases, with the frame set at the first base. The germline V gene encodes CDR1 EGSTGY and CDR2 YDSYTSSV. At the junction V is shortened by 0 bases and J by 4 bases; bases outside the gene matches: 12. These data belong to a study of human gamma delta and Vdelta1 T cells (dated by TCRdb to 2016 to 2018). Broadly, across the study: The study examined Delta One T cells, which are Vd1+ gamma-delta T cells, as cytotoxic effectors against acute myeloid leukemia. Overall study outcomes, separate from this receptor: Delta One T cells were reported to be polyclonal and to show broad cytotoxic targeting of acute myeloid leukemia.

This TCR came from a human donor in good health. The chain is made from TRGV4 and TRGJ1 or TRGJ2. The sequenced sample consisted of Vdelta1 gamma-delta T cells from blood grown in culture (DOT cells). The cell subset or site label, read with the paper, signifies: Delta One T cells, in vitro expanded/differentiated Vd1+ gamma-delta T cells. The encoded CDR3 is CATWDGPEGWYYKKLF. The nucleotides are TGTGCCACCTGGGATGGGCCGGAAGGCTGGTATTATAAGAAACTCTTT.